The rows below give T cell receptor beta chains drawn from one sample of a study of control samples from healthy donors and cancer patients. TCRdb keeps only in-frame clones here, not all; method: immunoSEQ multiplex PCR. The sample records fewer than 200,000 clones, 85% to 90% being singletons. Sequencing was done on a sample of blood. The receptors come from a young man in good health. Each CDR3 is given with its conserved first and last residue. D genes are given only for firm matches. Only some rows state a clone size, as once, few, many or a class for expanded clones.

abundance: .; v_gene: TRBV3-1/TRBV3-2; d_gene: .; j_gene: TRBJ1-5; CDR3aa: CASGLTGDQPQHF; CDR3nt: TGTGCCAGCGGGCTCACCGGGGATCAGCCCCAGCATTTT
abundance: .; v_gene: TRBV19; d_gene: .; j_gene: TRBJ1-5; CDR3aa: CASSVRSNQPQHF; CDR3nt: TGTGCCAGTAGTGTAAGGAGCAATCAGCCCCAGCATTTT
abundance: .; v_gene: TRBV2; d_gene: .; j_gene: TRBJ1-1; CDR3aa: CASGTDVMAEAFF; CDR3nt: TGTGCCAGCGGGACGGACGTTATGGCTGAAGCTTTCTTT
abundance: .; v_gene: TRBV20-1; d_gene: .; j_gene: TRBJ1-1; CDR3aa: CSGLNAGNFF; CDR3nt: TGCAGTGGATTGAACGCAGGGAACTTCTTT
abundance: .; v_gene: TRBV11-2; d_gene: .; j_gene: TRBJ2-1; CDR3aa: CASSLDTWWNEQFF; CDR3nt: TGTGCCAGCAGCTTAGACACATGGTGGAATGAGCAGTTCTTC
abundance: .; v_gene: TRBV7-7; d_gene: .; j_gene: TRBJ2-5; CDR3aa: CASAGGETQYF; CDR3nt: TGTGCCAGCGCCGGAGGGGAGACCCAGTACTTC
abundance: .; v_gene: TRBV5-1; d_gene: TRBD1; j_gene: TRBJ2-1; CDR3aa: CASSLEGTGGYNEQFF; CDR3nt: TGCGCCAGCAGCTTGGAGGGGACAGGGGGATACAATGAGCAGTTCTTC
abundance: .; v_gene: TRBV5-6; d_gene: .; j_gene: TRBJ2-3; CDR3aa: CASSLTDTQYF; CDR3nt: TGTGCCAGCAGCTTAACAGATACGCAGTATTTT
abundance: .; v_gene: TRBV15; d_gene: .; j_gene: TRBJ1-6; CDR3aa: CATSRGRAQGYNSPLHF; CDR3nt: TGTGCCACCAGCAGAGGACGGGCTCAAGGATATAATTCACCCCTCCACTTT
abundance: .; v_gene: TRBV18; d_gene: TRBD1; j_gene: TRBJ2-1; CDR3aa: CASSPPGTGVRNSYNEQFF; CDR3nt: TGTGCCAGCTCACCACCGGGGACAGGGGTTCGGAACTCCTACAATGAGCAGTTCTTC
abundance: .; v_gene: TRBV14; d_gene: .; j_gene: TRBJ2-1; CDR3aa: CASSQVGTYLSEQFF; CDR3nt: TGTGCCAGCAGCCAAGTCGGGACATACCTTAGTGAGCAGTTCTTC
abundance: .; v_gene: TRBV6-5; d_gene: .; j_gene: TRBJ1-1; CDR3aa: CASSPQMNTEAFF; CDR3nt: TGTGCCAGCAGTCCCCAAATGAACACTGAAGCTTTCTTT
abundance: .; v_gene: TRBV6-6; d_gene: .; j_gene: TRBJ2-5; CDR3aa: CASSYGEGQATQYF; CDR3nt: TGTGCCAGCAGTTACGGGGAAGGTCAGGCGACCCAGTACTTC
abundance: few; v_gene: TRBV21-1; d_gene: .; j_gene: TRBJ2-3; CDR3aa: CASSKVGGTRGSTDTQYF; CDR3nt: TGTGCCAGCAGCAAAGTTGGGGGGACTAGGGGTAGCACAGATACGCAGTATTTT
abundance: .; v_gene: TRBV19; d_gene: TRBD1; j_gene: TRBJ1-1; CDR3aa: CACYPGRGRKVGVAFF; CDR3nt: TGTGCCTGCTATCCAGGCAGGGGGCGCAAGGTTGGTGTGGCTTTCTTT